This T cell receptor (beta chain) originates from a study of cytomegalovirus exposure and HLA in healthy donors. Overall study context: Earlier work reported approximately 100 million unique TCR beta sequences from some 170 million T cells. Study-wide findings and caveats: Later analysis demonstrated an association between a missense DCLRE1C variant and TCR beta V- and J-gene trimming. Most TCR sequences proved rare, with some public TCRs found in many donors.

The PCR contained 60 Vbeta and 13 Jbeta primers. Sequenced by immunoSEQ multiplex PCR; TCRdb stores in-frame clones only, minus some. The table has about 200,000 clones, less than 85% seen once. Samples came from healthy bone marrow donors. In the case of this clone: Its antigen is currently unknown.

The CDR3 loop spans 14 amino acids. The J segment lost 0 bases and the V segment lost 5 bases, leaving 1 base of the junction unmatched. The germline CDR1 and CDR2 sequences are WSHSY and SAAADI. The sequence came from a girl aged 2-10 years in good health and CMV-seronegative. This sequence joins TRBV10-2 and TRBJ2-3; 8 positions match TRBD2. Material for sequencing was PBMCs. The CDR3 bases are TGCGCCAGCAGTACGGGGGGGAGCACAGATACGCAGTATTTT. Translated, it gives CASSTGGSTDTQYF.